Shown below are 21 T cell receptor beta chains from a single sample sequenced in a study of cytomegalovirus exposure and HLA in healthy donors. Use of 60 Vbeta and 13 Jbeta primers characterized the PCR. Only in-frame clones appear in the TCRdb table, and some are missing; sequencing was by immunoSEQ multiplex PCR. The sample records some 200,000 clones, 77% being singletons. The sample comprised PBMCs. These TCRs come from a woman aged 60-75 years in good health and CMV-seropositive.

The chain uses TRBV5-1 and TRBJ2-2; TRBD1 is a possible D gene (5 bases). Germline loops: CDR1 SGHRS, CDR2 YFSETQ. Between the trimmed V and J ends, which lost 3 bases and 6 bases, there was a span of 12 bases. The CDR3 contains 14 residues. CDR3 protein: CASSSRTPPGELFF. DNA for the CDR3: TGCGCCAGCAGCTCCCGGACACCACCCGGGGAGCTGTTTTTT.

This chain uses TRBV7-2 with TRBJ1-2, with TRBD1 matching 8 bases. The V gene's germline CDR1 is SGHTA and CDR2 FQGNSA. The CDR3 runs to 17 residues. The J segment lost 4 bases and the V segment lost 1 base, leaving 11 bases of the junction unmatched. The CDR3: CASSLGPQQGAIYGYTF. The CDR3 DNA follows: TGTGCCAGCAGCTTAGGCCCCCAGCAGGGGGCGATCTATGGCTACACCTTC.

This clone was counted a few times. One end of the junction is discordant with germline, which a read error may explain. The genes are TRBV7-2 and TRBJ1-2; 7 bases map to TRBD1. CDR1 and CDR2 from the germline V gene are SGHTA and FQGNSA. The CDR3 totals 15 residues. CDR3 DNA: TGTGCCAGCAGCGCAAGGACAGGCGCTAATTATGGCTACACCTTC. The encoded protein is CASSARTGANYGYTF.

This chain uses TRBV5-4 with TRBJ2-3; D uncertain. The germline gives CDR1 SGHNT, CDR2 YYREEE (reference sequence). The CDR3 runs to 12 residues. V was cut by 5 bases and J by 4 bases, with 8 bases left in between. CDR3 protein: CASRAPPDTQYF. CDR3 DNA: TGTGCCAGCAGAGCCCCCCCAGATACGCAGTATTTT.

This clone was picked up one time. V usage is TRBV5-6 and J usage is TRBJ2-5, with 8 bases matching TRBD2. The CDR3 has 15 amino acids. Germline trimming cut 5 bases from V and 0 bases from J; bases unmatched to any gene: 6. Germline values: CDR1 SGHDT, CDR2 YYEEEE. The CDR3 protein is CASRPASGYQETQYF. The CDR3 DNA is TGTGCCAGCAGACCAGCTAGCGGGTACCAAGAGACCCAGTACTTC.

This chain links TRBV7-2 with TRBJ1-1, with 12 bases lining up with TRBD1. This CDR3 comprises 18 residues. Germline lookup yields CDR1 SGHTA and CDR2 FQGNSA. J was trimmed by 0 bases and V by 4 bases; bases with no gene match: 9. The CDR3 DNA sequence: TGTGCCAGCAGCTGGGGGGGACAGGGGGCTACCATGAACACTGAAGCTTTCTTT. Amino acids: CASSWGGQGATMNTEAFF. The full variable domain, in which reference TRBV7-2 and TRBJ1-1 provide the parts outside the CDR3, is GAGVSQSPSNKVTEKGKDVELRCDPISGHTALYWYRQSLGQGLEFLIYFQGNSAPDKSGLPSDRFSAERTGGSVSTLTIQRTQQEDSAVYLCASSWGGQGATMNTEAFFGQGTRLTVV.

The chain joins TRBV7-9 to TRBJ1-4; TRBD1 matches at 8 bases. The J segment lost 5 bases and the V segment lost 2 bases, leaving 7 bases of the junction unmatched. This CDR3 region has 16 residues. CDR1 is SEHNR, CDR2 FQNEAQ, per germline (reference sequence). The CDR3 DNA reads as TGTGCCAGCAGCTTATTGGGTCGGACAGGGAATGAAAAACTGTTTTTT. This encodes CASSLLGRTGNEKLFF.

The J gene is TRBJ2-7, the V gene TRBV19; maybe TRBD1 (7 bases). Per the germline V gene, CDR1 is LNHDA and CDR2 is SQIVND (reference sequence). The length of the CDR3 is 14 residues. V was cut by 6 bases and J by 3 bases, with 15 bases left in between. CDR3 coding DNA: TGTGCCAGTAGGACTACAGGGGAGGTCTACGAGCAGTACTTC. This sequence encodes CASRTTGEVYEQYF.

The chain employs TRBV5-6 and TRBJ2-1, with D perhaps matching TRBD1 (5 bases). V lost 6 bases and J 5 bases, leaving 21 bases between the germline ends. This CDR3 has 16 residues. Germline-derived CDR1 and CDR2 are SGHDT and YYEEEE. The CDR3 loop is CASTSYAGNWHNEQFF. The CDR3 DNA follows: TGTGCCAGCACCTCCTACGCAGGGAATTGGCACAATGAGCAGTTCTTC.

CDR3 loop: CASSVISGGEQYF. In nucleotides, the CDR3 is TGTGCCAGCAGCGTTATTTCGGGAGGCGAGCAGTACTTC. The chain is built from TRBV7-8 and TRBJ2-7; 7 bases are shared with TRBD2. Germline CDR1 reads SGHVS; CDR2 reads FQNEAQ. J gave up 6 bases and V 5 bases, and 7 bases lay outside the gene matches. The CDR3 has 13 amino acids.

This chain joins TRBV15 and TRBJ1-4, with TRBD1 matching over 8 bases. Looked up from germline, CDR1 is LNHNV and CDR2 is YYDKDF (reference sequence). V trimming: 0 bases; J trimming: 0 bases; junction bases outside the gene matches: 3. The CDR3 covers 17 residues. For the CDR3, the DNA is TGTGCCACCAGCAGAGAGGGACAGGTGGCAACTAATGAAAAACTGTTTTTT. This encodes CATSREGQVATNEKLFF.

The chain employs TRBV28 and TRBJ1-3; perhaps TRBD1 as D (6 bases). The V end lost 5 bases, the J end lost 4 bases, and 21 bases lay between the germline ends. CDR1 and CDR2 from the germline V gene are MDHEN and SYDVKM. The CDR3 is 17 amino acids. CDR3: CASSEDSGESGGNTIYF. CDR3 DNA: TGTGCCAGCAGTGAGGACAGTGGGGAGTCAGGCGGAAACACCATATATTTT. Complete variable domain (other parts from reference TRBV28 and TRBJ1-3): DVKVTQSSRYLVKRTGEKVFLECVQDMDHENMFWYRQDPGLGLRLIYFSYDVKMKEKGDIPEGYSVSREKKERFSLILESASTNQTSMYLCASSEDSGESGGNTIYFGEGSWLTVV.

This chain joins TRBV13 and TRBJ2-7, with TRBD1 identical over 11 bases. Germline V gives CDR1 PRHDT, CDR2 FYEKMQ (reference sequence). The junction had 8 bases not matched to a gene; V was cut back by 4 bases and J by 0 bases. This CDR3 spans 17 amino acids. CDR3 sequence (DNA): TGTGCCAGCAGCTCTAGAAAGGACAGGGGGCCCTCCTACGAGCAGTACTTC. Amino acid sequence: CASSSRKDRGPSYEQYF.

V gene TRBV12-2 combines with J gene TRBJ2-1; the table names TRBD2, a call not compared with the DNA. TRBV12-2 corresponds to a pseudogene. The CDR3 runs to 11 residues. The CDR3 reads CASRLLNEQFF. The DNA for the CDR3 is TGTGCAAGTCGCTTACTGAATGAGCAGTTCTTC.

This sequence joins TRBV19 and TRBJ2-3; D unresolved. The CDR3 has 14 residues. Germline CDR1 and CDR2: LNHDA and SQIVND (reference sequence). V was clipped by 5 bases and J by 1 base, with 10 bases between them. CDR3 sequence reads: CASSLLGGTDTQYF. CDR3 nucleotides: TGTGCCAGTAGTCTTCTGGGCGGCACAGATACGCAGTATTTT. Together with reference TRBV19 and TRBJ2-3, the CDR3 gives the full variable domain: DGGITQSPKYLFRKEGQNVTLSCEQNLNHDAMYWYRQDPGQGLRLIYYSQIVNDFQKGDIAEGYSVSREKKESFPLTVTSAQKNPTAFYLCASSLLGGTDTQYFGPGTRLTVL.

This rearrangement joins TRBV7-8 to TRBJ2-1, with TRBD1 matching over 8 bases. V shed 5 bases and J 4 bases; nucleotides not matched to a gene: 7. CDR1 is SGHVS, CDR2 FQNEAQ, per germline. The CDR3 runs to 15 residues. The CDR3 reads CASSTTGTGYNEQFF. CDR3 nucleotides: TGTGCCAGCAGCACCACCGGGACAGGTTACAATGAGCAGTTCTTC.

CDR3 protein: CSVTGSGEQFF. In nucleotides, the CDR3 is TGCAGCGTTACGGGGTCCGGGGAGCAGTTCTTC. This chain links TRBV29-1 with TRBJ2-1; D is possibly TRBD2 (5 bases). Germline CDR1 reads SQVTM; CDR2 reads ANQGSEA. Between the trimmed V and J ends, which lost 5 bases and 10 bases, there was a span of 12 bases. This CDR3 region has 11 residues.

The chain employs TRBV4-1 and TRBJ2-3, with D uncertain. The V and J ends lost 5 bases and 3 bases respectively, with 18 bases between them. Germline assignment: CDR1 MGHRA and CDR2 YSYEKL. The CDR3 contains 16 residues. CDR3 nucleotide sequence: TGCGCCAGCAGCAGTAGGAGAGGCGGTGGAACAGATACGCAGTATTTT. It yields the protein CASSSRRGGGTDTQYF.

This chain links TRBV18 with TRBJ2-4; no clear D. Germline V CDR1 and CDR2: KGHSH, LQKENI. The ends were cut back, 2 bases at V and 0 bases at J, with 11 bases in the middle. The CDR3 sequence is 16 residues long. Written as DNA, the CDR3 is TGTGCCAGCTCACCAAAAGACTCGCTAGCCAAAAACATTCAGTACTTC. This encodes CASSPKDSLAKNIQYF.

This chain connects TRBV15 to TRBJ1-1; D perhaps matches TRBD1 (6 bases). Germline assignment: CDR1 LNHNV and CDR2 YYDKDF (reference sequence). The CDR3 is made up of 17 amino acids. Deletions cut 0 bases from V and 7 bases from J, with 21 bases between. CDR3 sequence reads: CATSRDRPGAGKDEAFF. CDR3 in DNA: TGTGCCACCAGCAGAGATCGGCCAGGGGCTGGTAAGGATGAAGCTTTCTTT. Complete variable domain (other parts from reference TRBV15 and TRBJ1-1): DAMVIQNPRYQVTQFGKPVTLSCSQTLNHNVMYWYQQKSSQAPKLLFHYYDKDFNNEADTPDNFQSRRPNTSFCFLDIRSPGLGDTAMYLCATSRDRPGAGKDEAFFGQGTRLTVV.

This clone was observed a handful of times. V and J are TRBV18 and TRBJ2-7; 7 bases map to TRBD1. This CDR3 is 13 amino acids long. CDR1 and CDR2 from the germline V gene are KGHSH and LQKENI. V lost 6 bases, J lost 2 bases, and 4 bases stayed unmatched. The DNA of the CDR3 is TGTGCCAGCTCCCGGGACAGTGCCTACGAGCAGTACTTC. It is translated as CASSRDSAYEQYF.